The 9 T cell receptor beta chains given below trace back to one sample, sequenced in a study of blood T cell repertoires in COVID-19 (dated by TCRdb to 2019 to 2021). Library method: the immunoSEQ multiplex PCR assay. TCRdb limited this immuneACCESS table to in-frame rearrangements with V and J called. A share of clones is missing; checked studies link under half to unresolved V genes, and the rest is unexplained. Recorded for this sample are around 250,000 clones; about nine tenths of them occurred a single time. The biggest ten clones account for 1.5% to 2% of the sample. Input material: peripheral blood. The receptor source for this set is a woman aged 55 to 70 who had recovered from COVID-19.

The V and J genes are TRBV23-1 and TRBJ1-5, with 12 bases identical to TRBD1. TRBV23-1 is given ORF status, its function remaining uncertain. This CDR3 has 18 residues. Trimming cost V 3 bases and J 4 bases; bases outside gene matches: 10. CDR3 in DNA: TGCGCCAGCAGTCAGGACGCCTTGGGACAGGGGGCAAATCAGCCCCAGCATTTT. This gives the protein CASSQDALGQGANQPQHF.

The V gene is TRBV24-1, the J gene TRBJ2-1; D unresolved. CDR1 is KGHDR, CDR2 SFDVKD, per germline. This CDR3 spans 13 amino acids. Trimming left V 5 bases short and J 3 bases short, with 7 bases between. CDR3 loop: CATSAGFYNEQFF. DNA of the CDR3: TGTGCCACCAGTGCCGGTTTCTACAATGAGCAGTTCTTC.

The CDR3 spells CASSQDPGGETQYF. The CDR3 coding sequence is TGTGCCAGCAGCCAAGATCCGGGGGGAGAGACCCAGTACTTC. The chain joins TRBV14 to TRBJ2-5; TRBD2 aligns across 7 bases. With V trimmed by 0 bases and J by 4 bases, 2 bases remained unmatched. The CDR3 sequence is 14 residues long. Looked up from germline, CDR1 is SGHDN and CDR2 is FVKESK. Based on the CDR3 plus reference TRBV14 and TRBJ2-5, the full variable domain is EAGVTQFPSHSVIEKGQTVTLRCDPISGHDNLYWYRRVMGKEIKFLLHFVKESKQDESGMPNNRFLAERTGGTYSTLKVQPAELEDSGVYFCASSQDPGGETQYFGPGTRLLVL.

J is TRBJ2-3 and V is TRBV11-2; tentative D call: TRBD2 (6 bases). Germline-derived CDR1 and CDR2 are SGHAT and FQNNGV. V was shortened by 5 bases and J by 3 bases, with 15 bases between the two germline ends. This CDR3 region has 15 residues. The CDR3 coding sequence is TGTGCCAGCAGCCCATGGGCGGGGCGGACAGATACGCAGTATTTT. It specifies CASSPWAGRTDTQYF. Full variable domain (outside the CDR3, taken from reference TRBV11-2 and TRBJ2-3): EAGVAQSPRYKIIEKRQSVAFWCNPISGHATLYWYQQILGQGPKLLIQFQNNGVVDDSQLPKDRFSAERLKGVDSTLKIQPAKLEDSAVYLCASSPWAGRTDTQYFGPGTRLTVL.

V and J are TRBV27 and TRBJ2-6; tentatively, D is TRBD1 (6 bases). Germline lookup yields CDR1 MNHEY and CDR2 SMNVEV (reference sequence). The CDR3 is 16 amino acids. V was shortened by 6 bases and J by 0 bases, with 12 bases between the two germline ends. The CDR3 DNA reads as TGTGCCAGCAGAAGGACAGCCAACTCTGGGGCCAACGTCCTGACTTTC. This gives the protein CASRRTANSGANVLTF.

The J gene is TRBJ1-2, the V gene TRBV7-3; 7 bases fit TRBD1. The trim removed 4 bases at V and 7 bases at J, leaving 15 bases unmatched. There are 16 residues in the CDR3. Germline CDR1 SGHTA, CDR2 FQGTGA. The CDR3 is CASSSKGAGGISGYTF. The CDR3 DNA is TGTGCCAGCAGCTCAAAGGGGGCAGGGGGAATTTCTGGCTACACCTTC.

The chain has TRBV6-5 and TRBJ2-3; 10 bases are shared with TRBD1. CDR1 MNHEY and CDR2 SVGAGI come from the germline V gene. With V trimmed by 11 bases and J by 7 bases, 12 bases remained unmatched. The CDR3 covers 14 residues. This CDR3 reads CASYRGQGFHTQYF. CDR3 DNA sequence: TGTGCCTCCTACCGGGGACAGGGGTTTCATACGCAGTATTTT.

CDR3 coding DNA: TGTGCCAGCAGCCCGCCGGGGAGCCCAGATACGCAGTATTTT. Its protein is CASSPPGSPDTQYF. The J gene is TRBJ2-3, the V gene TRBV3-1 (or the pseudogene TRBV3-2); the D gene is possibly TRBD2 (5 bases). This CDR3 has 14 residues. Per germline, CDR1 LGHDT and CDR2 YNNKEL (reference sequence). V lost 4 bases, J lost 4 bases, and 12 bases lay in between.

This clone was seen only once. The genes are TRBV9 and TRBJ2-5, with 7 bases aligning to TRBD2. V gave up 0 bases and J gave up 5 bases; unmatched junction bases: 13. This CDR3 is built from 17 residues. The germline V gene encodes CDR1 SGDLS and CDR2 YYNGEE. CDR3 residues: CASSVGTGGTAGETQYF. Written as DNA, the CDR3 is TGTGCCAGCAGCGTAGGGACGGGGGGTACCGCCGGGGAGACCCAGTACTTC.